The 31 T cell receptor beta chains below all came from one sample that was sequenced in a study of blood T cell repertoires in COVID-19. Assay used: immunoSEQ multiplex PCR; TCRdb lists only in-frame clones, some missing. Of approximately 330,000 clones detected, under 90% appear once; the ten largest clones hold roughly a tenth. The source material was PBMCs or T cells enriched from blood (not recorded which). Receptors originate from a woman aged 30 to 39 who had recovered from COVID-19.

The chain carries TRBV19 and TRBJ1-1; 9 bases agree with TRBD1. The CDR3 spans 15 residues. V was pared by 6 bases and J by 3 bases, with 8 bases of the junction left unmatched. Germline assignment: CDR1 LNHDA and CDR2 SQIVND (reference sequence). The CDR3 coding sequence is TGTGCCAGTAGGCACAGGGGGCGCGGCGACACTGAAGCTTTCTTT. The encoded protein is CASRHRGRGDTEAFF.

This sequence joins TRBV7-2 and TRBJ2-3, with D maybe TRBD2 (6 bases). Per the germline V gene, CDR1 is SGHTA and CDR2 is FQGNSA. This CDR3 is 16 amino acids long. Trimming took off 3 bases at V and 3 bases at J, with 16 bases between the two ends. The CDR3 DNA is TGTGCCAGCAGCTTTGGGGTAGCGGTCGGGACAGATACGCAGTATTTT. Translated, it gives CASSFGVAVGTDTQYF.

The CDR3 DNA sequence: TGTGCCATCCGGGGCGGGACAGACTATGGCTACACCTTC. This translates into CAIRGGTDYGYTF. J is TRBJ1-2 and V is TRBV24-1; 7 nucleotides line up with TRBD1. The germline V gene encodes CDR1 KGHDR and CDR2 SFDVKD. There are 13 residues in the CDR3. Trimming removed 11 bases from V and 3 bases from J; junction bases left unmatched: 8.

This clone has only one observation. The chain carries TRBV6-5 and TRBJ2-1; TRBD1 matches at 9 bases. The CDR3 covers 16 residues. V lost 1 base, J lost 7 bases, and 8 bases stayed unmatched. Germline CDR1 MNHEY, CDR2 SVGAGI. CDR3 DNA: TGTGCCAGCAGTTACTATCTTGGACAGGGGAAAAATGAGCAGTTCTTC. This gives the protein CASSYYLGQGKNEQFF.

The chain joins TRBV27 to TRBJ2-1; the D gene is possibly TRBD1 (6 bases). The CDR3 runs to 12 residues. CDR1 MNHEY and CDR2 SMNVEV come from the germline V gene (reference sequence). Trimming removed 5 bases at V and 9 bases at J, with 11 bases between. CDR3 coding DNA: TGTGCCAGCAGTGTACAGGGTCGTGAGCAGTTCTTC. It yields the protein CASSVQGREQFF.

The chain has TRBV19 and TRBJ1-5; 7 nucleotides line up with TRBD1. Germline V gives CDR1 LNHDA, CDR2 SQIVND (reference sequence). CDR3 length: 13 residues. Unmatched junction bases numbered 1, after V lost 8 bases and J lost 0 bases. The CDR3 coding sequence is TGTGCCAGTCAGGGGGTTAGCAATCAGCCCCAGCATTTT. This codes for CASQGVSNQPQHF.

The chain recombines TRBV7-9 with TRBJ1-4; 10 bases are a match to TRBD1. Germline CDR1 and CDR2: SEHNR and FQNEAQ (reference sequence). This CDR3 has 16 amino acids. With 5 bases clipped from V and 5 bases from J, the junction kept 8 bases outside the gene matches. CDR3 sequence reads: CASSPLRQGANEKLFF. CDR3 sequence (DNA): TGTGCCAGCAGCCCCCTTAGACAGGGGGCAAATGAAAAACTGTTTTTT. Looking up the rest from reference TRBV7-9 and TRBJ1-4 gives the full variable domain: DTGVSQNPRHKITKRGQNVTFRCDPISEHNRLYWYRQTLGQGPEFLTYFQNEAQLEKSRLLSDRFSAERPKGSFSTLEIQRTEQGDSAMYLCASSPLRQGANEKLFFGSGTQLSVL.

The chain has TRBV4-2 and TRBJ2-2; 8 bases are a match to TRBD2. The V segment lost 0 bases and the J segment 6 bases; nucleotides outside the gene matches: 9. The CDR3 sequence is 17 residues long. Germline CDR1 LGHNA, CDR2 YNFKEQ. DNA of the CDR3: TGTGCCAGCAGCCAAGATGCAGCGGGAGAGCCATCCGGGGAGCTGTTTTTT. Translated, it gives CASSQDAAGEPSGELFF.

Written as DNA, the CDR3 is TGTGCCAGCTCACCAAGGTCCGTAGCTCAAGCCTCTAGCTACACCTTC. Encoded protein: CASSPRSVAQASSYTF. V and J are TRBV18 and TRBJ1-2; the D is unclear. V lost 2 bases and J 9 bases, leaving 22 bases between the germline ends. The CDR3 totals 16 residues. From germline, CDR1 is KGHSH and CDR2 LQKENI.

The rearrangement joins TRBV2 to TRBJ2-1; D remains unclear. CDR1 SNHLY and CDR2 FYNNEI come from the germline V gene. CDR3 length: 15 residues. Trimming pared 8 bases from V and 4 bases from J, leaving 18 bases between. Written as DNA, the CDR3 is TGTGCCAGCGAGACTCCAAAACTGCGGTACAATGAGCAGTTCTTC. It codes for CASETPKLRYNEQFF.

The rearrangement joins TRBV20-1 to TRBJ2-2, with D perhaps TRBD2 (6 bases). Germline V CDR1 and CDR2: DFQATT, SNEGSKA (reference sequence). The V gene lost 3 bases and the J gene lost 6 bases, with 14 bases spanning the gap. This CDR3 contains 14 residues. The CDR3, as DNA: TGCAGTGCTAGTCCGGGGGATTTCGCCGGGGAGCTGTTTTTT. Translation: CSASPGDFAGELFF.

This clone was seen more than once but under ten times. V gene TRBV3-1 (or the pseudogene TRBV3-2) combines with J gene TRBJ1-1; maybe TRBD1 (6 bases). The CDR3 loop spans 15 amino acids. Germline V CDR1 and CDR2: LGHDT, YNNKEL (reference sequence). Trimming removed 5 bases at V and 2 bases at J, with 15 bases between. The CDR3 DNA reads as TGTGCCAGCAGCTCTTCGTACAGGGACAACACTGAAGCTTTCTTT. Its translation is CASSSSYRDNTEAFF.

J is TRBJ2-3 and V is TRBV7-6, with 10 bases lining up with TRBD1. This CDR3 comprises 18 residues. Trimming at V came to 2 bases and at J to 2 bases, leaving 10 bases not matched to a gene. Germline V lookup: CDR1 SGHVS, CDR2 FNYEAQ. CDR3 DNA sequence: TGTGCCAGCAGCTTACATCCGGGACAGGGGACGTCCACAGATACGCAGTATTTT. Translating it yields CASSLHPGQGTSTDTQYF. The whole variable domain, filled in from reference TRBV7-6 and TRBJ2-3, reads GAGVSQSPRYKVTKRGQDVALRCDPISGHVSLYWYRQALGQGPEFLTYFNYEAQQDKSGLPNDRFSAERPEGSISTLTIQRTEQRDSAMYRCASSLHPGQGTSTDTQYFGPGTRLTVL.

The chain couples TRBV5-1 to TRBJ2-2; tentatively, D is TRBD2 (5 bases). Trimming removed 4 bases at V and 0 bases at J, with 16 bases between. The CDR3 spans 17 residues. CDR1 SGHRS and CDR2 YFSETQ come from the germline V gene. The DNA for the CDR3 is TGCGCCAGCAGCCTAGCCCCTAGCCGAACGAACACCGGGGAGCTGTTTTTT. This encodes CASSLAPSRTNTGELFF. The full variable domain, with the rest looked up from reference TRBV5-1 and TRBJ2-2, is KAGVTQTPRYLIKTRGQQVTLSCSPISGHRSVSWYQQTPGQGLQFLFEYFSETQRNKGNFPGRFSGRQFSNSRSEMNVSTLELGDSALYLCASSLAPSRTNTGELFFGEGSRLTVL.

The rearrangement links TRBV7-9 to TRBJ1-1, with unresolved D. The CDR3 sequence is 14 residues long. Germline V CDR1 and CDR2: SEHNR, FQNEAQ (reference sequence). V was shortened by 1 base and J by 0 bases, with 6 bases between the two germline ends. The CDR3 bases are TGTGCCAGCAGCTTAGTTAGATTGAACACTGAAGCTTTCTTT. This gives the protein CASSLVRLNTEAFF.

The chain has TRBV28 and TRBJ1-4; tentatively, D is TRBD1 (5 bases). CDR3 length: 15 residues. V was shortened by 6 bases and J by 4 bases, with 15 bases between the two germline ends. From germline, CDR1 is MDHEN and CDR2 SYDVKM. In nucleotides, the CDR3 is TGTGCCAGCAGATTCTTTCGCGGGGGTAATGAAAAACTGTTTTTT. Amino acid sequence: CASRFFRGGNEKLFF.

J is TRBJ2-1 and V is TRBV7-8; 10 positions match TRBD2. The CDR3 totals 15 residues. From germline, CDR1 is SGHVS and CDR2 FQNEAQ. V lost 6 bases to trimming and J lost 4 bases; unmatched junction nucleotides: 6. In DNA, the CDR3 is TGTGCCAGCAGAACAGCGGGAGGGCCTTACAATGAGCAGTTCTTC. Amino acids: CASRTAGGPYNEQFF.

This sequence joins TRBV19 and TRBJ1-5; 9 positions agree with TRBD1. The trim removed 7 bases at V and 4 bases at J, leaving 2 bases unmatched. Germline V gene sequence: CDR1 LNHDA, CDR2 SQIVND (reference sequence). The CDR3 contains 13 residues. As DNA, the CDR3 is TGTGCCAGTAAAGACAGGGGGAATCAGCCCCAGCATTTT. This translates into CASKDRGNQPQHF.

This chain uses TRBV4-2 with TRBJ2-1; 10 positions agree with TRBD2. The V gene's germline CDR1 is LGHNA and CDR2 YNFKEQ. The CDR3 length is 17 residues. V lost 4 bases and J lost 5; bases outside the gene matches: 11. CDR3: CASSPTLLAGIDNEQFF. The DNA for the CDR3 is TGTGCCAGCAGCCCAACCCTACTAGCGGGGATTGACAATGAGCAGTTCTTC.

The rearrangement uses TRBV5-1 and TRBJ2-7; 7 bases align to TRBD1. Per germline, CDR1 SGHRS and CDR2 YFSETQ. Trimming cost V 7 bases and J 6 bases; bases outside gene matches: 13. The CDR3 consists of 14 residues. The CDR3 nucleotides are TGCGCCAGCCGCAGTGGGACAGTGCTTCCCGAGCAGTACTTC. Its translation: CASRSGTVLPEQYF.

V gene TRBV18 combines with J gene TRBJ2-5, with a weak D call TRBD1 (5 bases). Germline CDR1 and CDR2: KGHSH and LQKENI. The ends were cut back, 4 bases at V and 1 base at J, with 7 bases in the middle. This CDR3 spans 13 amino acids. The CDR3 sequence: CASSQGFQETQYF. In DNA form, the CDR3 reads TGTGCCAGCTCACAGGGGTTCCAAGAGACCCAGTACTTC.

This clone was detected once. The chain links TRBV10-3 to TRBJ1-4; 12 positions match TRBD1. V dropped 5 bases and J dropped 5; count of bases not matched to a gene: 3. The CDR3 runs 15 residues. Germline V CDR1 and CDR2: ENHRY, SYGVKD. CDR3 in amino acids: CAISWGTGGNEKLFF. The CDR3 DNA reads as TGTGCCATCAGTTGGGGGACAGGGGGCAATGAAAAACTGTTTTTT.

The J gene is TRBJ2-7, the V gene TRBV5-6; no definite D call. This CDR3 contains 15 residues. Germline values: CDR1 SGHDT, CDR2 YYEEEE. V dropped 0 bases and J dropped 1 base, with 11 bases sitting between them. This chain's CDR3 is CASSLDGRLSYEQYF. The CDR3 coding sequence is TGTGCCAGCAGCTTGGACGGCAGGCTATCCTACGAGCAGTACTTC.

The rearrangement uses TRBV28 and TRBJ2-5; 13 nucleotides line up with TRBD2. J was trimmed by 7 bases and V by 4 bases; bases with no gene match: 3. The V gene's germline CDR1 is MDHEN and CDR2 SYDVKM. This CDR3 is built from 14 residues. The CDR3 here is CASSSRLAGGTQYF. The CDR3 DNA reads as TGTGCCAGCAGTTCTAGACTAGCGGGAGGGACCCAGTACTTC.

This clone has just one count. This chain's CDR3 is CASSPGGGGTEAFF. The CDR3 bases are TGCGCCAGCAGTCCAGGGGGCGGTGGCACTGAAGCTTTCTTT. V and J are TRBV10-2 and TRBJ1-1; 8 bases are a match to TRBD1. V lost 5 bases and J lost 4; bases outside the gene matches: 6. The germline gives CDR1 WSHSY, CDR2 SAAADI. The CDR3 is 14 amino acids.

This chain joins TRBV4-2 and TRBJ1-6; perhaps TRBD1 as D (6 bases). Deletions cut 0 bases from V and 6 bases from J, with 18 bases between. Germline V gene sequence: CDR1 LGHNA, CDR2 YNFKEQ. CDR3 length: 18 residues. The CDR3 sequence is CASSQDGNRVLPNSPLHF. CDR3 bases: TGTGCCAGCAGCCAAGATGGAAACAGGGTCCTGCCTAATTCACCCCTCCACTTT.

This sequence joins TRBV12-3 or TRBV12-4 and TRBJ1-5; D is uncertain. The CDR3 covers 12 residues. Trimming shortened V by 3 bases and J by 5 bases, and 5 bases separated the two germline ends. The CDR3 region is CASSFSDQPQHF. CDR3 coding DNA: TGTGCCAGCAGTTTCTCAGATCAGCCCCAGCATTTT.

The chain couples TRBV7-2 to TRBJ2-1, with 11 bases lining up with TRBD2. CDR3 length: 17 residues. The V gene end was trimmed by 6 bases and the J gene end by 7 bases; junction bases not matched to a gene: 14. The germline V gene encodes CDR1 SGHTA and CDR2 FQGNSA. The CDR3 nucleotides read TGTGCCAGCAGTTATAGCGGGGGGGATTTGAGGGAAAATGAGCAGTTCTTC. Protein: CASSYSGGDLRENEQFF. Complete variable domain (other parts from reference TRBV7-2 and TRBJ2-1): GAGVSQSPSNKVTEKGKDVELRCDPISGHTALYWYRQSLGQGLEFLIYFQGNSAPDKSGLPSDRFSAERTGGSVSTLTIQRTQQEDSAVYLCASSYSGGDLRENEQFFGPGTRLTVL.

The chain links TRBV3-1 (or the pseudogene TRBV3-2) to TRBJ2-1; 9 bases match TRBD2. From germline, CDR1 is LGHDT and CDR2 YNNKEL (reference sequence). Germline trimming cut 4 bases from V and 7 bases from J; bases unmatched to any gene: 8. The CDR3 contains 15 residues. CDR3 loop: CASSLVLAGFNEQFF. In nucleotides, the CDR3 is TGTGCCAGCAGCCTGGTGCTAGCGGGGTTTAATGAGCAGTTCTTC.

The chain links TRBV29-1 to TRBJ1-1; D is undetermined. The V end was cut by 5 bases, the J end by 1 base, with 8 bases between. Per the germline V gene, CDR1 is SQVTM and CDR2 is ANQGSEA. The CDR3 is 12 residues long. This chain's CDR3 is CSVSFRNTEAFF. As DNA, the CDR3 is TGCAGCGTTAGTTTCAGGAACACTGAAGCTTTCTTT.

The rearrangement links TRBV9 to TRBJ2-3; perhaps TRBD2 as D (6 bases). Trimming shortened V by 3 bases and J by 8 bases, and 19 bases separated the two germline ends. This CDR3 is 15 amino acids long. Germline V gene lookup returns CDR1 SGDLS and CDR2 YYNGEE. The CDR3 DNA reads TGTGCCAGCAGCGGGAGAGTAGCAGTTAGCGGTACGCAGTATTTT. Encoded protein: CASSGRVAVSGTQYF.